The clone carrying this T cell receptor (beta chain) was counted once. This entry belongs to a study of T cell changes during pregnancy in multiple sclerosis. Repertoires were generated with immunoSEQ multiplex PCR, while TCRdb's copy carries only in-frame clones and drops some. Of under 45,000 clones listed, approximately 90% are singletons. Sequencing used CD4+ T cells from peripheral blood mononuclear cells, obtained in the first trimester of pregnancy. The sequence was collected from a female donor with multiple sclerosis, enrolled in a pregnancy study.

The CDR3 nucleotides are TGTGCCAGCACCCCTTTGCGGGAGAGTGGCGGGCAGTTCTTC. Translated: CASTPLRESGGQFF. The V gene is TRBV2, the J gene TRBJ2-1; 7 bases fit TRBD2. After removal of 7 bases from V and 12 bases from J, the junction contained 15 bases not matched to a gene. This CDR3 has 14 residues. From germline, CDR1 is SNHLY and CDR2 FYNNEI.